Listed below are T cell receptor beta chains from one sample, sequenced in a study of graft-versus-host responses after intestinal transplantation. The table came from immunoSEQ multiplex PCR; TCRdb's copy has only in-frame clones and leaves some out. The sample shows roughly 40,000 clones, roughly nine tenths of them seen only once. The specimen comprised PBMCs, sampled approximately 310 days after intestinal transplant. The receptors derive from a human patient who received an intestinal transplant, so some T cells may come from the graft donor. Each CDR3 is given with its conserved first and last residue. A D gene is named only where the DNA matches it firmly. Size is stated for part of the rows, as once, few or many counts, or as a class when the clone is expanded.

j_call v_call d_call clone_size cdr3_nt cdr3_aa
TRBJ1-5 TRBV28 NA NA TGTGCCAGCAGTTTAGTCGACAGTTATAGCAATCAGCCCCAGCATTTT CASSLVDSYSNQPQHF
TRBJ2-5 TRBV18 TRBD2 NA TGTGCCAGCTCCCCTAGCGGGAGCCCAGGAGAGACCCAGTACTTC CASSPSGSPGETQYF
TRBJ1-6 TRBV7-2 NA NA TGTGCCAGCAGCTTAGTGCAGGGCAAGTCACCCCTCCACTTT CASSLVQGKSPLHF
TRBJ2-2 TRBV6-6 TRBD2 NA TGTGCCAGCAACCGCGGGGGGGCCAACACCGGGGAGCTGTTTTTT CASNRGGANTGELFF
TRBJ2-1 TRBV11-3 NA NA TGTGCCAGCAGCGGGGAGCTGTCATACATTAACAATGAGCAGTTCTTC CASSGELSYINNEQFF
TRBJ2-3 TRBV18 NA once TGTGCCAGCTCACCACCCGGAAAGGCGGACACAGATACGCAGTATTTT CASSPPGKADTDTQYF
TRBJ2-3 TRBV10-3 TRBD2 NA TGTGCCATCACCGACGGACTAGCGGGCGATACGCAGTATTTT CAITDGLAGDTQYF
TRBJ2-7 TRBV6-5 TRBD2 once TGTGCCAGCAGTATCCTAGCGGGGCGCTCCTACGAGCAGTACTTC CASSILAGRSYEQYF
TRBJ1-1 TRBV6-1 NA NA TGTGCCAGCAGTTTACAGGGAGGCACTGAAGCTTTCTTT CASSLQGGTEAFF
TRBJ2-3 TRBV5-5 NA NA TGTGCCAGCAGCTTGAACAGCGATAGCACAGATACGCAGTATTTT CASSLNSDSTDTQYF
TRBJ2-2 TRBV6-5 NA once TGTGCCAGCAGTTACTCGGGAACCGGGGAGCTGTTTTTT CASSYSGTGELFF
TRBJ2-7 TRBV6-6 NA NA TGTGCCAGCAGTTACCCCCGCCGCCCAACAGGCTACGAGCAGTACTTC CASSYPRRPTGYEQYF
TRBJ2-7 TRBV29-1 TRBD1 NA TGCAGCGCCCGTACCGGGACAGGGACCTACGAGCAGTACTTC CSARTGTGTYEQYF
TRBJ2-1 TRBV27 NA NA TGTGCCAGCAGAGCCCAGGGCAGGGGCAGCTCCTACAATGAGCAGTTCTTC CASRAQGRGSSYNEQFF
TRBJ2-2 TRBV7-3 TRBD2 NA TGTGCCAGCAGCTTGACTAGCGGGAACACCGGGGAGCTGTTTTTT CASSLTSGNTGELFF
TRBJ2-1 TRBV6-5 NA NA TGTGCCAGCAGCCCGGACGACTACAATGAGCAGTTCTTC CASSPDDYNEQFF
TRBJ2-1 TRBV6-4 TRBD2 NA TGTGCCAGCAGTGACGGGACTAGCGGGAGTGAGCAGTTCTTC CASSDGTSGSEQFF
TRBJ1-1 TRBV7-2 NA NA TGTGCCAGCAGCCCAGACACCGTAGAAGCTTTCTTT CASSPDTVEAFF
TRBJ2-3 TRBV5-1 TRBD1 NA TGCGCCAGCACAGGGGGCGCGGCAGATACGCAGTATTTT CASTGGAADTQYF
TRBJ2-3 TRBV6-6 TRBD1 NA TGTGCCAGCAGTTTCGGCGGGACAGGGTACAAAGATACGCAGTATTTT CASSFGGTGYKDTQYF
TRBJ1-1 TRBV6-5 NA NA TGTGCCAGCAGTTACAGGCGGGGGTACACTGAAGCTTTCTTT CASSYRRGYTEAFF
TRBJ1-3 TRBV11-3 TRBD1 NA TGTGCCAGCAGCTTAAGTGGGACAGCCTCTGGAAACACCATATATTTT CASSLSGTASGNTIYF
TRBJ1-6 TRBV4-1 NA NA TGCGCCAGCAGCCAAGAAGTGGCCAGGGTAAATTCACCCCTCCACTTT CASSQEVARVNSPLHF
TRBJ1-2 TRBV27 NA NA TGTGCCAGCAGTGAGGGTTCTGGCTACACCTTC CASSEGSGYTF
TRBJ1-2 TRBV4-1 TRBD1 NA TGCGCCAGCAGCCAACCGGGACAGGGGGCTAGTGGCTACACCTTC CASSQPGQGASGYTF
TRBJ2-3 TRBV29-1 NA NA TGCAGCGTAGGGGGTCCCCTCACAGATACGCAGTATTTT CSVGGPLTDTQYF
TRBJ2-7 TRBV28 TRBD2 NA TGTGCCAGCAGTTTGGCTAGCGGGGATTACGAGCAGTACTTC CASSLASGDYEQYF
TRBJ2-4 TRBV5-1 TRBD2 once TGCGCCAGCAGCTTGGGAGGTTTGCGGGAGAAGGCCAAAAACATTCAGTACTTC CASSLGGLREKAKNIQYF
TRBJ1-5 TRBV28 NA NA TGTGCCAGCAGTACCCCTTCGTCCAATCAGCCCCAGCATTTT CASSTPSSNQPQHF
TRBJ1-4 TRBV2 TRBD1 NA TGTGCCAGCAGCCCGGACAGGGTTACTAATGAAAAACTGTTTTTT CASSPDRVTNEKLFF
TRBJ2-5 TRBV2 TRBD1 once TGTGCCAGCAGACTGGACAGGCAAGAGACCCAGTACTTC CASRLDRQETQYF
TRBJ2-7 TRBV7-3 TRBD1 NA TGTGCCAGCAGCTATGCAGGGGGCTTCGGATACGAGCAGTACTTC CASSYAGGFGYEQYF
TRBJ2-3 TRBV2 NA NA TGTGCCAGCAGCACTTACACGGATACGCAGTATTTT CASSTYTDTQYF
TRBJ1-2 TRBV13 NA NA TGTGCCAGCAGCTTAGAGGGGCGGAGCGGCTACACCTTC CASSLEGRSGYTF
TRBJ2-7 TRBV18 NA NA TGTGCCAGCTCACCGGGGCAGCTGGACGAGCAGTACTTC CASSPGQLDEQYF
TRBJ2-5 TRBV27 NA NA TGTGCCAGCAGTTTTGGCAGGGACGAAGAGACCCAGTACTTC CASSFGRDEETQYF
TRBJ1-2 TRBV7-2 NA NA TGTGCCAGCAGCTTACGACAGTCCGCTAGTGGCTACACCTTC CASSLRQSASGYTF
TRBJ1-1 TRBV6-1 NA NA TGTGCCAGCAGTCTGGTTAACACTGAAGCTTTCTTT CASSLVNTEAFF
TRBJ2-6 TRBV5-1 NA NA TGCGCCAGCAGCTTGACTGGATCTGGGGCCAACGTCCTGACTTTC CASSLTGSGANVLTF